Following are 31 T cell receptor beta chains from one sample sequenced in a study of T-cell reconstitution after alpha-beta-depleted transplantation in children (dated by TCRdb to 2016 to 2017). Library preparation used PCR. The sequencer listed for this sample is Illumina HiSeq 2500. Molecular barcoding was employed in the preparation of TCR libraries, with unique molecular identifiers being used to normalize TCRbeta repertoire quantification. TCRdb reanalyzed the raw reads on its own, using fastp at Q25 for trimming and MiXCR for clone calling, and kept in-frame beta chains. CDR3 protein sequences are deduplicated, and each keeps its most common genes and DNA. The table for this sample lists 490,000 or so distinct CDR3 sequences; approximately 12% of them were counted only once. The ten largest clones add up to over 5.5% of the sample. This specimen consisted of PBMCs from the stem cell graft donor, obtained from the stem cell graft. The source of these receptors is a human donor who donated a stem cell graft to a child with combined immunodeficiency.

This clonotype was observed a handful of times. The V call is TRBV6-5, the J call TRBJ2-7; perhaps TRBD1 as D (5 bases). Trimming left V 2 bases short and J 9 bases short, with 17 bases between. CDR3 length: 14 amino acids. Germline assignment: CDR1 MNHEY and CDR2 SVGAGI. CDR3 protein: CASSYTRQGRGQYF. CDR3 bases: TGTGCCAGCAGTTACACCCGGCAGGGAAGGGGGCAGTACTTC.

A few counts support this clonotype. The V call is TRBV20-1, the J call TRBJ2-3; 8 positions agree with TRBD2. Trimming removed 3 bases from V and 4 bases from J; junction bases left unmatched: 3. In germline, CDR1 is DFQATT, CDR2 SNEGSKA (reference sequence). The CDR3 consists of 13 residues. The CDR3 loop reads CSARERESDTQYF. As DNA, the CDR3 is TGCAGTGCTAGGGAGCGGGAGTCAGATACGCAGTATTTT.

This clonotype occurred a few times. V and J are TRBV20-1 and TRBJ2-7; the D is unclear. Germline V gene data show CDR1 as DFQATT and CDR2 as SNEGSKA (reference sequence). The V end lost 1 base, the J end lost 0 bases, and 13 bases lay between the germline ends. CDR3 size: 15 residues. The CDR3 bases are TGCAGTGCTAGAGGAGACCCGGGCAGCTCCTACGAGCAGTACTTC. This encodes CSARGDPGSSYEQYF.

There are a few counts of this clonotype. The DNA of the CDR3 is TGTGCCAGCAGAGGGGGACAGGGTCCAGTCACCGGGGAGCTGTTTTTT. Protein sequence: CASRGGQGPVTGELFF. The chain joins TRBV6-2 or TRBV6-3 to TRBJ2-2; 9 nucleotides line up with TRBD1. The germline gives CDR1 MNHEY, CDR2 SVGEGT. The CDR3 is 16 amino acids. The V and J ends lost 6 bases and 4 bases, in that order; junction bases with no gene match: 9.

The rearrangement links TRBV6-1 to TRBJ2-1, with TRBD2 matching over 7 bases. V lost 4 bases, J lost 0 bases, and 6 bases stayed unmatched. The CDR3 extends over 16 amino acids. Germline V gene lookup returns CDR1 MNHNS and CDR2 SASEGT. Here the CDR3 DNA reads TGTGCCAGCAGTGCGCCGAGCGGGACCTCCTACAATGAGCAGTTCTTC. Its protein product is CASSAPSGTSYNEQFF.

This clonotype showed up just a few times. The J gene is TRBJ2-3, the V gene TRBV4-2; a possible D gene is TRBD2 (5 bases). Between the trimmed V and J ends, which lost 0 bases and 2 bases, there was a span of 15 bases. Germline lookup yields CDR1 LGHNA and CDR2 YNFKEQ. The CDR3 extends over 17 amino acids. CDR3 bases: TGTGCCAGCAGCCAAGATTCTACTAGTGTCTTCACAGATACGCAGTATTTT. Translation gives CASSQDSTSVFTDTQYF.

Worth noting for this clonotype: A read error may explain this, as a much larger clone is one base away. The CDR3 carries no conserved terminal phenylalanine or tryptophan, so it likely arises from a read error. The chain links TRBV5-1 to TRBJ2-1, with no clear D. This CDR3 comprises 15 residues. Trimming left V 6 bases short and J 1 base short, with 14 bases between. Germline V lookup: CDR1 SGHRS, CDR2 YFSETQ. This chain's CDR3 is CASTKVPGSYNEQFS. The CDR3, as DNA: TGCGCCAGCACGAAGGTCCCTGGATCCTACAATGAGCAGTTCTCC.

The rearrangement uses TRBV4-3 and TRBJ1-1; TRBD1 matches 7 bases. Germline V gene sequence: CDR1 LGHNA, CDR2 YSLEER. This CDR3 has 16 amino acids. With 7 bases clipped from V and 0 bases from J, the junction kept 11 bases outside the gene matches. The CDR3 DNA reads as TGCGCCAGCACCTACGAACGGGACAGCCTGAACACTGAAGCTTTCTTT. Its protein product is CASTYERDSLNTEAFF.

On this clonotype: An end of the junction differs from the germline gene, which may be a read error. The gene calls are TRBV5-1 and TRBJ2-7, with TRBD1 as a possible D gene (5 bases). The germline gives CDR1 SGHRS, CDR2 YFSETQ. CDR3 size: 14 residues. The CDR3 DNA reads as TGCGCCAGCAGCTTGGCCCAGGGTCCCTACGGGCAGTACTTC. The encoded protein is CASSLAQGPYGQYF.

The chain employs TRBV6-2 or TRBV6-3 and TRBJ2-1, with D perhaps given as TRBD1 or TRBD2 (5 bases each). Germline V gene lookup returns CDR1 MNHEY and CDR2 SVGEGT. V lost 2 bases, J lost 0 bases, and 11 bases lay in between. The CDR3 contains 16 residues. CDR3 region: CASSYRDPSSYNEQFF. CDR3 coding DNA: TGTGCCAGCAGTTACAGGGACCCGAGCTCCTACAATGAGCAGTTCTTC.

This clonotype was seen at least ten times. This chain uses TRBV9 with TRBJ2-1; a possible D gene is TRBD2 (5 bases). Per the germline V gene, CDR1 is SGDLS and CDR2 is YYNGEE. The CDR3 has 16 residues. Trimming took off 4 bases at V and 6 bases at J, with 20 bases between the two ends. CDR3 bases: TGTGCCAGCAGCCCCCCGGGTGGCAAGCGGAGCAATGAGCAGTTCTTC. Translation gives CASSPPGGKRSNEQFF.

This clonotype was counted ten times or more. The chain carries TRBV29-1 and TRBJ2-2; D may correspond to TRBD1 or TRBD2 (5 bases each). CDR1 and CDR2 (germline): SQVTM, ANQGSEA. The length of the CDR3 is 13 residues. Trimming removed 3 bases from V and 3 bases from J, with 8 bases in between. CDR3 sequence reads: CSVERGYTGELFF. CDR3 nucleotide sequence: TGCAGCGTTGAGAGGGGTTACACCGGGGAGCTGTTTTTT.

This chain links TRBV29-1 with TRBJ2-7; 9 positions agree with TRBD2. Trimming removed 2 bases from V and 0 bases from J; junction bases left unmatched: 5. CDR1 is SQVTM, CDR2 ANQGSEA, per germline. This CDR3 region has 15 residues. The CDR3 DNA follows: TGCAGCGTTGAATTGCCTAGCGGGGACTCCTACGAGCAGTACTTC. Protein product: CSVELPSGDSYEQYF.

This clonotype has ten or more counts. The genes are TRBV4-2 and TRBJ2-5; 7 bases agree with TRBD2. This CDR3 spans 16 amino acids. The germline CDR1 and CDR2 sequences are LGHNA and YNFKEQ. V shed 0 bases and J 1 base; nucleotides not matched to a gene: 5. DNA of the CDR3: TGTGCCAGCAGCCAAGAATGGGGGGGGACCCAAGAGACCCAGTACTTC. This gives the protein CASSQEWGGTQETQYF.

As regards this clonotype: At one end the junction does not follow the germline gene, possibly because of a read error. The chain combines TRBV7-7 with TRBJ2-1; possible D gene TRBD1, 5 bases. CDR1 and CDR2 from the germline V gene are SSHAT and FNYEAQ (reference sequence). There are 14 residues in the CDR3. The CDR3 sequence: CASSYSQGSGEQFF. CDR3 sequence (DNA): TGTGCTAGCAGCTACTCCCAGGGCTCGGGTGAGCAGTTCTTC.

This clonotype occurred many times. The chain joins TRBV29-1 to TRBJ2-5; weak D call: TRBD1 (6 bases). Per the germline V gene, CDR1 is SQVTM and CDR2 is ANQGSEA. The CDR3 has 16 residues. V was pared by 0 bases and J by 5 bases, with 19 bases between. The CDR3 DNA reads TGCAGCGTTGAAGATCGTTTGGCAGGGGTTGTTGAGACCCAGTACTTC. It translates to CSVEDRLAGVVETQYF. The whole variable domain, remainder taken from reference TRBV29-1 and TRBJ2-5, is SAVISQKPSRDICQRGTSLTIQCQVDSQVTMMFWYRQQPGQSLTLIATANQGSEATYESGFVIDKFPISRPNLTFSTLTVSNMSPEDSSIYLCSVEDRLAGVVETQYFGPGTRLLVL.

This clonotype was observed at least ten times. The V and J genes are TRBV20-1 and TRBJ2-5, with D possibly being TRBD1 or TRBD2 (6 bases each). Germline values: CDR1 DFQATT, CDR2 SNEGSKA (reference sequence). Trimming took 6 bases from V and 11 from J, leaving 16 bases between them. This CDR3 spans 11 amino acids. CDR3 amino acids: CSALATGRQYF. CDR3 nucleotides: TGCAGTGCCCTCGCTACAGGGAGGCAGTACTTC.

This clonotype was seen ten or more times. V gene TRBV9 combines with J gene TRBJ2-1, with 9 bases identical to TRBD2. The germline CDR1 and CDR2 sequences are SGDLS and YYNGEE. After removal of 1 base from V and 3 bases from J, the junction contained 5 bases not matched to a gene. The CDR3 is 16 amino acids. CDR3 sequence (DNA): TGTGCCAGCAGCGTAATCGAAGCGGGAGGCTACAATGAGCAGTTCTTC. It is translated as CASSVIEAGGYNEQFF.

Ten or more counts support this clonotype. V is TRBV27 and J is TRBJ1-3; D is possibly TRBD1 (5 bases). CDR1 and CDR2 (germline): MNHEY, SMNVEV (reference sequence). The CDR3 is 13 amino acids. V was pared by 2 bases and J by 8 bases, with 10 bases between. The DNA of the CDR3 is TGTGCCAGCAGTTTAGGACGGGGGGACACCATATATTTT. This gives the protein CASSLGRGDTIYF.

The CDR3 DNA reads as TGTGCCAGCAGCTTAACTCCCGGACAGGGATACGAGCAGTACTTC. It codes for CASSLTPGQGYEQYF. The chain combines TRBV7-3 with TRBJ2-7, with 8 bases identical to TRBD1. The length of the CDR3 is 15 residues. V gave up 0 bases and J gave up 4 bases; unmatched junction bases: 5. Germline CDR1 is SGHTA and CDR2 is FQGTGA.

This CDR3 reads CASNRRGADYEQYF. In nucleotides, the CDR3 is TGTGCCAGCAACCGGAGAGGCGCCGACTACGAGCAGTACTTC. This chain connects TRBV7-9 to TRBJ2-7; D ambiguous. Looked up from germline, CDR1 is SEHNR and CDR2 is FQNEAQ (reference sequence). The V gene lost 7 bases and the J gene lost 3 bases, with 16 bases spanning the gap. CDR3 length equals 14 residues.

This clonotype was seen a few times. The chain couples TRBV12-3 or TRBV12-4 to TRBJ1-1, with D unresolved. Trimming took off 6 bases at V and 4 bases at J, with 15 bases between the two ends. This CDR3 comprises 14 residues. The CDR3 DNA is TGTGCCAGCAGCCGTTATCAGGCTGGCACTGAAGCTTTCTTT. Translated: CASSRYQAGTEAFF.

This clonotype has ten or more counts. The rearrangement links TRBV5-1 to TRBJ1-1; D possibly corresponds to TRBD1 (5 bases). V was trimmed by 6 bases and J by 0 bases, leaving 18 bases between them. CDR1 and CDR2 (germline): SGHRS, YFSETQ. CDR3 length: 16 amino acids. CDR3: CASIEGSVGVNTEAFF. The CDR3 DNA is TGCGCCAGCATCGAGGGATCGGTGGGGGTGAACACTGAAGCTTTCTTT.

The chain couples TRBV5-6 to TRBJ2-5; maybe TRBD1 (6 bases). This CDR3 region has 15 residues. The ends were cut back, 0 bases at V and 2 bases at J, with 11 bases in the middle. Per germline, CDR1 SGHDT and CDR2 YYEEEE. The CDR3 DNA reads TGTGCCAGCAGCTTGGCCGGGACACCACAAGAGACCCAGTACTTC. Translation: CASSLAGTPQETQYF.

A few counts support this clonotype. V is TRBV29-1 and J is TRBJ2-3; D is perhaps TRBD1 (5 bases). The V gene lost 7 bases and the J gene lost 8 bases, with 13 bases spanning the gap. Germline-derived CDR1 and CDR2 are SQVTM and ANQGSEA. This CDR3 has 11 residues. CDR3 sequence: CSAQVQGTQYF. For the CDR3, the DNA is TGCAGCGCCCAAGTTCAGGGTACGCAGTATTTT.

The CDR3 sequence: CASSLRNPLVLAGDSEQYF. The CDR3 nucleotides read TGTGCCAGCAGTCTCCGGAACCCCTTGGTGCTAGCGGGGGACAGCGAGCAGTACTTC. This chain uses TRBV6-1 with TRBJ2-7, with 10 nucleotides matching TRBD2. Germline CDR1 is MNHNS and CDR2 is SASEGT. This CDR3 spans 19 amino acids. The junction had 22 bases not matched to a gene; V was cut back by 5 bases and J by 6 bases.

This clonotype came up many times. This sequence joins TRBV7-9 and TRBJ1-1; tentative D call: TRBD1 (5 bases). This CDR3 has 14 residues. CDR1 is SEHNR and CDR2 is FQNEAQ in the germline V gene (reference sequence). V lost 5 bases and J 4 bases, leaving 14 bases between the germline ends. CDR3 sequence reads: CASSALGGGTEAFF. The DNA of the CDR3 is TGTGCCAGCAGCGCTCTCGGTGGGGGCACTGAAGCTTTCTTT.

Only a few counts were recorded for this clonotype. This chain joins TRBV20-1 and TRBJ2-3; 7 nucleotides agree with TRBD2. The CDR3 totals 17 residues. Losses at the gene ends were 4 bases for V and 3 bases for J; bases not matched to a gene: 16. The germline CDR1 and CDR2 sequences are DFQATT and SNEGSKA (reference sequence). The CDR3 protein is CSANPPGGGRGTDTQYF. The CDR3 DNA reads as TGCAGTGCTAACCCCCCGGGTGGCGGGAGAGGGACAGATACGCAGTATTTT.

This clonotype was detected a few times. The V gene is TRBV29-1, the J gene TRBJ2-7; a weak D match, TRBD1 (6 bases). The CDR3 is made up of 13 amino acids. Germline assignment: CDR1 SQVTM and CDR2 ANQGSEA. V lost 7 bases to trimming and J lost 7 bases, with 20 bases between them. The chain's CDR3 is CSAKGSWGREQYF. CDR3 nucleotides: TGCAGCGCGAAGGGGTCTTGGGGGCGGGAGCAGTACTTC.

This clonotype occurred many times. The V gene is TRBV6-5, the J gene TRBJ2-7; 7 nucleotides agree with TRBD2. With 4 bases clipped from V and 2 bases from J, the junction kept 14 bases outside the gene matches. The CDR3 has 17 amino acids. Germline V CDR1 and CDR2: MNHEY, SVGAGI. Here the CDR3 reads CASSLGEVGGMTYEQYF. The CDR3 DNA reads as TGTGCCAGCAGTTTAGGAGAAGTGGGAGGGATGACCTACGAGCAGTACTTC.

This clonotype was counted between two and nine times. J is TRBJ2-5 and V is TRBV6-4; D is possibly TRBD2 (6 bases). This CDR3 is built from 18 residues. Per the germline V gene, CDR1 is MRHNA and CDR2 is SNTAGT. V shed 5 bases and J shed 5 bases, with 27 bases lying between them. The CDR3 DNA is TGTGCCAGCAGTCGACTTTTACCCGGGACCGCGGGGTTGGAGACCCAGTACTTC. It codes for CASSRLLPGTAGLETQYF.